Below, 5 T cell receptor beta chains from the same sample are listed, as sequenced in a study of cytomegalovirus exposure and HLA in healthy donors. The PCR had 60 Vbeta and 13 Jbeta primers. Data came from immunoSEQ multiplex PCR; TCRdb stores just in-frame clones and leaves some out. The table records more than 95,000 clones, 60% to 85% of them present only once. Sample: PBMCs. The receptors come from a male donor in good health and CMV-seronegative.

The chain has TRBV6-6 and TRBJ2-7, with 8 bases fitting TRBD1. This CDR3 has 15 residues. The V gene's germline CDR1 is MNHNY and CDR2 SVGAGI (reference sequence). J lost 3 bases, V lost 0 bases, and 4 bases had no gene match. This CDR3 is CASSYSGRGLYEQYF. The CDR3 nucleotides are TGTGCCAGCAGTTACTCGGGCAGGGGGCTCTACGAGCAGTACTTC.

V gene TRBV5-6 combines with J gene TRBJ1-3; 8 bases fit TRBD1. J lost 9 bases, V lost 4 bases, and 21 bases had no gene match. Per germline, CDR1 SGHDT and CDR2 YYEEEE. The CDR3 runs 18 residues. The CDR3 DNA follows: TGTGCCAGCAGCCTCCTAGCTTCTAAGACAGGGGTTAGAAGCACCATATATTTT. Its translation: CASSLLASKTGVRSTIYF.

Here the CDR3 reads CASSPDRAHQPQHF. The CDR3 nucleotides are TGTGCCAGCAGCCCGGACAGGGCGCATCAGCCCCAGCATTTT. This rearrangement joins TRBV7-2 to TRBJ1-5, with 8 bases that match TRBD1. V shed 5 bases and J 5 bases; nucleotides not matched to a gene: 5. Germline V lookup: CDR1 SGHTA, CDR2 FQGNSA. The CDR3 length is 14 residues.

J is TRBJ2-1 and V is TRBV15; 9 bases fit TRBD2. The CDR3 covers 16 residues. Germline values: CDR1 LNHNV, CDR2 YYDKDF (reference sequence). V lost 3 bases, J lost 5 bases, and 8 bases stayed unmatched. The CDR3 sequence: CATSSAGASGNNEQFF. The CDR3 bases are TGTGCCACCAGCAGTGCCGGTGCTAGCGGGAACAATGAGCAGTTCTTC.

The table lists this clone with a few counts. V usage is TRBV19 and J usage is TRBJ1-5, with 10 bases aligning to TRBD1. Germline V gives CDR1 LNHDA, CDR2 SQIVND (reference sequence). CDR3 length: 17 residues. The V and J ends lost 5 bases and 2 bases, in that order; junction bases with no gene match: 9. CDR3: CASSWVGTGEGNQPQHF. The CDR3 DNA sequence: TGTGCCAGTAGTTGGGTAGGGACAGGGGAGGGCAATCAGCCCCAGCATTTT. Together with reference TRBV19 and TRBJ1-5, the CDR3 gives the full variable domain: DGGITQSPKYLFRKEGQNVTLSCEQNLNHDAMYWYRQDPGQGLRLIYYSQIVNDFQKGDIAEGYSVSREKKESFPLTVTSAQKNPTAFYLCASSWVGTGEGNQPQHFGDGTRLSIL.